These T cell receptor beta chains were read from a single sample in a study of siplizumab effects on memory and regulatory T cells. Produced via immunoSEQ multiplex PCR; TCRdb's table is partial and in-frame only. In the table there are some 120,000 clones, less than 95% of which are singletons. Sequencing was performed on non-Treg CD4+ T cells sorted from blood. Receptors were obtained from a human donor in good health. The CDR3 runs from the conserved cysteine through the conserved F or W. Each record gives: J gene, clone size, V gene, D gene, CDR3 DNA, CDR3 protein. A D gene is named only where the DNA matches it firmly. The size entry is marked missing in some rows and otherwise reads once, few, many or a size class.

>TRBJ2-3|NA|TRBV10-3|NA
TGTGCCCTCGGCAGAAACCCGGCAGATACGCAGTATTTT
CALGRNPADTQYF
>TRBJ1-2|NA|TRBV30|NA
TGTGCCTGGAGTTTCGCCTCTACAGCATATGGCTACACCTTC
CAWSFASTAYGYTF
>TRBJ2-6|NA|TRBV5-1|NA
TGCGCCAGCAGCTTGGGACCGCCTGGGGCCAACGTCCTGACTTTC
CASSLGPPGANVLTF
>TRBJ2-7|NA|TRBV18|NA
TGTGCCAGCTCACCCCGGGACGCGAGCTCCTACGAGCAGTACTTC
CASSPRDASSYEQYF
>TRBJ2-7|NA|TRBV29-1|NA
TGCAGCGCCCGGGACACTGATTCCTACGAGCAGTACTTC
CSARDTDSYEQYF
>TRBJ2-1|NA|TRBV15|NA
TGTGCCACCAGCAGAGATCTAGCCGGGGACAATGAGCAGTTCTTC
CATSRDLAGDNEQFF
>TRBJ2-5|NA|TRBV6-1|NA
TGTGCCAGCAGTTACGGGCCGACCCAGTACTTC
CASSYGPTQYF
>TRBJ1-6|NA|TRBV6-7|NA
TGTGCCAGCAGTTACGGGAGCTCCTATAATTCACCCCTCCACTTT
CASSYGSSYNSPLHF
>TRBJ2-5|NA|TRBV29-1|NA
TGCAGCGTTGCAGATGGGGGAAAAACCCAGTACTTC
CSVADGGKTQYF
>TRBJ2-1|NA|TRBV6-5|NA
TGTGCCAGCAGGTCTTGGGTCAATGAGCAGTTCTTC
CASRSWVNEQFF
>TRBJ2-5|once|TRBV6-1|TRBD2
TGTGCCAGCACTAGCGGGAGTGGTATGAGCCAGTACTTC
CASTSGSGMSQYF
>TRBJ2-3|NA|TRBV5-6|TRBD2
TGTGCCAGCACCCGACTAGCTGTCGGCACAGATACGCAGTATTTT
CASTRLAVGTDTQYF